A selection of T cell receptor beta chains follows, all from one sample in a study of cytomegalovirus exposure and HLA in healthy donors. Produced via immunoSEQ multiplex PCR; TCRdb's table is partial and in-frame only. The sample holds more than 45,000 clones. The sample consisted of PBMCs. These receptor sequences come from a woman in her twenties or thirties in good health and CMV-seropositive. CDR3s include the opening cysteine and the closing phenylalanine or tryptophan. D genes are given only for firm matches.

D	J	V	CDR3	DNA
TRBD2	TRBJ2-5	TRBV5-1	CASSTGTSGGGETQYF	TGCGCCAGCAGCACCGGGACTAGCGGGGGGGGAGAGACCCAGTACTTC
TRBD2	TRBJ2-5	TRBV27	CASSILAGIRETQYF	TGTGCCAGCAGTATACTAGCGGGAATTCGGGAGACCCAGTACTTC
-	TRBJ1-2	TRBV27	CASSLLGDINYGYTF	TGTGCCAGCAGTTTATTAGGGGATATTAACTATGGCTACACCTTC
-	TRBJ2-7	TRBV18	CASSPPGYYEQYF	TGTGCCAGCTCACCGCCAGGATACTACGAGCAGTACTTC
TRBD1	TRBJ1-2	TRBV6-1	CASRLTGYYGYTF	TGTGCCAGCAGATTGACAGGGTACTATGGCTACACCTTC
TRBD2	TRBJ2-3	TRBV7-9	CASSNSGGSTDTQYF	TGTGCCAGCAGCAATAGCGGGGGCAGCACAGATACGCAGTATTTT
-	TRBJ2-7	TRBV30	CAWNIGQFRIHEQYF	TGTGCCTGGAATATAGGACAGTTCCGCATCCACGAGCAGTACTTC
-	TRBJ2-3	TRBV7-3	CASSFGAGTDTQYF	TGTGCCAGCAGCTTTGGAGCGGGCACAGATACGCAGTATTTT
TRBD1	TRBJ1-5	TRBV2	CASSGTGLQPQHF	TGTGCCAGCAGTGGGACAGGCCTTCAGCCCCAGCATTTT
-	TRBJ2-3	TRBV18	CASSELISTDTQYF	TGTGCCAGCTCGGAGTTAATCAGCACAGATACGCAGTATTTT
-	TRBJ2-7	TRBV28	CASSSPQYFEQYF	TGTGCCAGCAGTTCCCCGCAGTATTTCGAGCAGTACTTC
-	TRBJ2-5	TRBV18	CASSKEEGRETQYF	TGTGCCAGCTCTAAAGAGGAAGGGAGGGAGACCCAGTACTTC
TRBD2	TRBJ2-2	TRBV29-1	CSVEGLAGVGELFF	TGCAGCGTTGAGGGGCTAGCGGGAGTCGGGGAGCTGTTTTTT
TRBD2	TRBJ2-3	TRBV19	CASRRTSGGVTDTQYF	TGTGCCAGTAGACGGACTAGCGGGGGCGTCACAGATACGCAGTATTTT
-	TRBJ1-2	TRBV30	CAWSEGQDYGYTF	TGTGCCTGGAGTGAGGGACAAGACTATGGCTACACCTTC
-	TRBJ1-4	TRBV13	CASSLRGTRTAAGEKLFF	TGTGCCAGCAGCTTAAGGGGGACAAGGACCGCAGCGGGGGAAAAACTGTTTTTT
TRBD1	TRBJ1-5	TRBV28	CASSLFRGINQPQHF	TGTGCCAGCAGTTTATTCAGGGGGATCAATCAGCCCCAGCATTTT
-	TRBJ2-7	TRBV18	CASSPGLALSYEQYF	TGTGCCAGCTCACCGGGCCTTGCCCTCTCCTACGAGCAGTACTTC
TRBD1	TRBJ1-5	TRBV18	CASSRGTEGLQPQHF	TGTGCCAGCTCACGGGGGACAGAGGGATTACAGCCCCAGCATTTT
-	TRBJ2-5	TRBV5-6	CASSHLDSQETQYF	TGTGCCAGCAGCCACCTCGACAGTCAAGAGACCCAGTACTTC
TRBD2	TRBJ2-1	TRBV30	CAWSVNGGAGWQFF	TGTGCCTGGAGTGTAAACGGGGGGGCCGGCTGGCAGTTCTTC
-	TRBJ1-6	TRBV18	CASSPAPGDSPLHF	TGTGCCAGCTCACCAGCGCCGGGGGATTCACCCCTCCACTTT
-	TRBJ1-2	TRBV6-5	CASSYAGRNGYTF	TGTGCCAGCAGTTACGCAGGGAGGAATGGCTACACCTTC
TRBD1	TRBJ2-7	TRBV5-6	CASSWTGTGNYEQYF	TGTGCCAGCAGCTGGACCGGGACAGGGAACTACGAGCAGTACTTC
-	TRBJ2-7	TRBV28	CASSLVRYEQYF	TGTGCCAGCAGTCTCGTCCGGTACGAGCAGTACTTC
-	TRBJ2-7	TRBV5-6	CASSLGGAGEQYF	TGTGCCAGCAGCTTGGGCGGCGCCGGGGAGCAGTACTTC
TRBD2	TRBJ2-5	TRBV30	CAWSVVAGGETQYF	TGTGCCTGGAGTGTAGTAGCGGGAGGGGAGACCCAGTACTTC
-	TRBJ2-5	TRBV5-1	CASSLAGETQYF	TGCGCCAGCAGCTTGGCGGGGGAGACCCAGTACTTC
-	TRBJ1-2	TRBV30	CAWSVGTGGGYTF	TGTGCCTGGAGTGTCGGCACGGGAGGCGGCTACACCTTC
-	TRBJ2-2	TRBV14	CASSQVRGTGELFF	TGTGCCAGCAGCCAAGTCCGGGGCACCGGGGAGCTGTTTTTT
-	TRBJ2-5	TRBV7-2	CASSLNDGKTQYF	TGTGCCAGCAGCCTAAACGACGGGAAGACCCAGTACTTC
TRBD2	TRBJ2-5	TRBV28	CASSWASGGLETQYF	TGTGCCAGCAGTTGGGCCAGCGGGGGGCTGGAGACCCAGTACTTC